A selection of T cell receptor beta chains follows, all from one sample in a study of shared clonotypes between healthy human individuals. Here immunoSEQ multiplex PCR was the method, and the copy in TCRdb shows in-frame clones only, minus some. Among fewer than 1.6 million clones, approximately 98.5% were seen once, and the ten largest hold 0.36%. The sequencing input was naive CD4+ T cells sorted from blood. These receptors originate from a man between 25 and 39 years old in good health. The CDR3 runs from the conserved cysteine through the conserved F or W. Fields, in order: J gene, clone size, D gene, V gene, CDR3 DNA, CDR3 protein. A D gene is named only where the DNA matches it firmly. For some rows the clone size is stated as once, few or many, or as a class when expanded; others skip it.

J gene: TRBJ2-5; clone size: .; D gene: .; V gene: TRBV20-1; CDR3 DNA: TGCAGTGCTTTTTTGAGGGAGACCCAGTACTTC; CDR3 protein: CSAFLRETQYF
J gene: TRBJ2-5; clone size: .; D gene: TRBD1; V gene: TRBV18; CDR3 DNA: TGTGCCAGCTCACCGCCTCGGACAGGGGGCGAGACCCAGTACTTC; CDR3 protein: CASSPPRTGGETQYF
J gene: TRBJ1-1; clone size: .; D gene: .; V gene: TRBV29-1; CDR3 DNA: TGCAGCGCCGTCACAGGGATTACTGAAGCTTTCTTT; CDR3 protein: CSAVTGITEAFF
J gene: TRBJ2-1; clone size: .; D gene: TRBD2; V gene: TRBV5-8; CDR3 DNA: TGTGCCAGCAGCTTGGTTGGTAGCGGGAGGGCCAGCTCCTACAATGAGCAGTTCTTC; CDR3 protein: CASSLVGSGRASSYNEQFF
J gene: TRBJ1-2; clone size: .; D gene: .; V gene: TRBV9; CDR3 DNA: TGTGCCAGCACCTTAGGGGGGACTAACTATGGCTACACCTTC; CDR3 protein: CASTLGGTNYGYTF
J gene: TRBJ2-1; clone size: .; D gene: .; V gene: TRBV7-2; CDR3 DNA: TGTGCCAGCAGCTTACGTAGAGGTGACTACAATGAGCAGTTCTTC; CDR3 protein: CASSLRRGDYNEQFF
J gene: TRBJ2-5; clone size: few; D gene: TRBD2; V gene: TRBV9; CDR3 DNA: TGTGCCAGCAGCGCGGGACTAGCGGGAGAGACCCAGTACTTC; CDR3 protein: CASSAGLAGETQYF
J gene: TRBJ2-3; clone size: .; D gene: .; V gene: TRBV5-4; CDR3 DNA: TGTGCCAGCAGCTTTGAGACAGGAGTCCCGCTTTATACGCAGTATTTT; CDR3 protein: CASSFETGVPLYTQYF
J gene: TRBJ2-2; clone size: .; D gene: TRBD1; V gene: TRBV25-1; CDR3 DNA: TGTGCCAGCAGTGAATATACAGGGGGGACCGGGGAGCTGTTTTTT; CDR3 protein: CASSEYTGGTGELFF
J gene: TRBJ2-2; clone size: .; D gene: TRBD2; V gene: TRBV13; CDR3 DNA: TGTGCCAGTTACAGGGGCGCCCTAGCGGGAGTCACCGGGGAGCTGTTTTTT; CDR3 protein: CASYRGALAGVTGELFF
J gene: TRBJ2-3; clone size: .; D gene: .; V gene: TRBV5-1; CDR3 DNA: TGCGCCAGCAGCTTGGGACTACCGCTCCGGCCTAGCACAGATACGCAGTATTTT; CDR3 protein: CASSLGLPLRPSTDTQYF
J gene: TRBJ1-5; clone size: .; D gene: .; V gene: TRBV7-9; CDR3 DNA: TGTGCCAGCAGCTTAAAGGGAGGGAATCAGCCCCAGCATTTT; CDR3 protein: CASSLKGGNQPQHF
J gene: TRBJ2-7; clone size: .; D gene: .; V gene: TRBV4-3; CDR3 DNA: TGCGCCAGCAGCCAAGAACGTTACACCTACGAGCAGTACTTC; CDR3 protein: CASSQERYTYEQYF
J gene: TRBJ2-2; clone size: .; D gene: .; V gene: TRBV9; CDR3 DNA: TGTGCCAGCAGCGTAGGACGGGCAGGGCGAAGGGCCGGGGAGCTGTTTTTT; CDR3 protein: CASSVGRAGRRAGELFF
J gene: TRBJ1-2; clone size: .; D gene: .; V gene: TRBV21-1; CDR3 DNA: TGTGCCAGCAGCAATCATGGGGGTGGCTACACCTTC; CDR3 protein: CASSNHGGGYTF
J gene: TRBJ1-1; clone size: .; D gene: .; V gene: TRBV6-1; CDR3 DNA: TGTGCCAGCAGCGGCCGAGGGAACACTGAAGCTTTCTTT; CDR3 protein: CASSGRGNTEAFF
J gene: TRBJ2-2; clone size: .; D gene: TRBD1; V gene: TRBV28; CDR3 DNA: TGTGCCAGCAGTCCCATCAGGGGGCACACCGGGGAGCTGTTTTTT; CDR3 protein: CASSPIRGHTGELFF
J gene: TRBJ1-2; clone size: .; D gene: .; V gene: TRBV4-1; CDR3 DNA: TGCGCCAGCAGCCAAGAGGCAGGAAGCTATGGCTACACCTTC; CDR3 protein: CASSQEAGSYGYTF
J gene: TRBJ1-2; clone size: .; D gene: TRBD1; V gene: TRBV28; CDR3 DNA: TGTGCCAGCAGGGACAGGGGGCCAAGAGGCTACACCTTC; CDR3 protein: CASRDRGPRGYTF
J gene: TRBJ2-1; clone size: .; D gene: .; V gene: TRBV6-5; CDR3 DNA: TGTGCCAGCAGCTCTATCGGACGCTACAATGAGCAGTTCTTC; CDR3 protein: CASSSIGRYNEQFF
J gene: TRBJ1-5; clone size: .; D gene: .; V gene: TRBV28; CDR3 DNA: TGTGCCAGCAGTACCCCGGGACTTAATCAGCCCCAGCATTTT; CDR3 protein: CASSTPGLNQPQHF
J gene: TRBJ2-2; clone size: .; D gene: .; V gene: TRBV2; CDR3 DNA: TGTGCCAGCAGTGAATTAGTTCGCGGGACCGGGGAGCTGTTTTTT; CDR3 protein: CASSELVRGTGELFF
J gene: TRBJ2-1; clone size: .; D gene: .; V gene: TRBV15; CDR3 DNA: TGTGCCACCCAGCCAACTAGTGGCTACAATGAGCAGTTCTTC; CDR3 protein: CATQPTSGYNEQFF
J gene: TRBJ1-5; clone size: .; D gene: .; V gene: TRBV28; CDR3 DNA: TGTGCCAGCATCCCCCCCGGGACGGATTCGAGTCGGCCCCAGCATTTT; CDR3 protein: CASIPPGTDSSRPQHF
J gene: TRBJ1-4; clone size: .; D gene: .; V gene: TRBV7-9; CDR3 DNA: TGTGCCAGCAGTTTCGGGATACCTAATGAAAAACTGTTTTTT; CDR3 protein: CASSFGIPNEKLFF
J gene: TRBJ2-1; clone size: .; D gene: TRBD2; V gene: TRBV5-6; CDR3 DNA: TGTGCCAGCAGCCAACCGGGACTAGCGGGAGTAGGGAATGAGCAGTTCTTC; CDR3 protein: CASSQPGLAGVGNEQFF
J gene: TRBJ2-5; clone size: once; D gene: .; V gene: TRBV14; CDR3 DNA: TGTGCCTCCCGCTCCGGGGAGACCCAGTACTTC; CDR3 protein: CASRSGETQYF
J gene: TRBJ2-2; clone size: .; D gene: .; V gene: TRBV10-1; CDR3 DNA: TGCGCCAGCAACGATAGGAGAACGAACACCGGGGAGCTGTTTTTT; CDR3 protein: CASNDRRTNTGELFF
J gene: TRBJ1-5; clone size: once; D gene: .; V gene: TRBV7-8; CDR3 DNA: TGTGCCAGCAGCCTGATAGACAGCCCGCTTAGCAATCAGCCCCAGCATTTT; CDR3 protein: CASSLIDSPLSNQPQHF
J gene: TRBJ1-1; clone size: .; D gene: .; V gene: TRBV5-1; CDR3 DNA: TGCGCCAGCAAAGCGGCAGGGTGGGATGACACTGAAGCTTTCTTT; CDR3 protein: CASKAAGWDDTEAFF
J gene: TRBJ2-4; clone size: .; D gene: .; V gene: TRBV5-1; CDR3 DNA: TGCGCCAGCAGGGCGACAGCTCCAAACATTCAGTACTTC; CDR3 protein: CASRATAPNIQYF
J gene: TRBJ2-7; clone size: .; D gene: TRBD2; V gene: TRBV4-2; CDR3 DNA: TGTGCCAGCAGCCAAGATCTGGCTAGCGGCGCCTACGAGCAGTACTTC; CDR3 protein: CASSQDLASGAYEQYF
J gene: TRBJ2-7; clone size: .; D gene: TRBD2; V gene: TRBV18; CDR3 DNA: TGTGCCAGCTCATCAACCCAAGGCCCGGGAGGGCACGAGCAGTACTTC; CDR3 protein: CASSSTQGPGGHEQYF
J gene: TRBJ2-5; clone size: .; D gene: TRBD2; V gene: TRBV5-1; CDR3 DNA: TGCGCCAGCAGCCTAATAGCGGGAGGCCAAGAGACCCAGTACTTC; CDR3 protein: CASSLIAGGQETQYF
J gene: TRBJ1-1; clone size: .; D gene: .; V gene: TRBV7-2; CDR3 DNA: TGTGCCAGCAGCTTAGTGAACACTGAAGCTTTCTTT; CDR3 protein: CASSLVNTEAFF
J gene: TRBJ2-7; clone size: .; D gene: TRBD2; V gene: TRBV11-1; CDR3 DNA: TGTGCCAGCAGTCACCCGGGACTAGCGGCTGACTACGAGCAGTACTTC; CDR3 protein: CASSHPGLAADYEQYF
J gene: TRBJ2-5; clone size: .; D gene: .; V gene: TRBV18; CDR3 DNA: TGTGCCAGCTCACAGGGACTTGTAGAGACCCAGTACTTC; CDR3 protein: CASSQGLVETQYF
J gene: TRBJ2-7; clone size: .; D gene: TRBD2; V gene: TRBV7-9; CDR3 DNA: TGTGCCAGCAGCTTGTTAGCGGGAGGATCCTACGAGCAGTACTTC; CDR3 protein: CASSLLAGGSYEQYF
J gene: TRBJ2-7; clone size: .; D gene: TRBD1; V gene: TRBV5-1; CDR3 DNA: TGCGCCAGCAGCTTGGCTGGGATGCCGGGACAGGGCTACGAGCAGTACTTC; CDR3 protein: CASSLAGMPGQGYEQYF
J gene: TRBJ2-7; clone size: .; D gene: TRBD1; V gene: TRBV19; CDR3 DNA: TGTGCCAGTAGTCCTGCAGGGGGTACGAGGAGGGAGCAGTACTTC; CDR3 protein: CASSPAGGTRREQYF
J gene: TRBJ1-5; clone size: .; D gene: .; V gene: TRBV2; CDR3 DNA: TGTGCCAGCAGTGAAGCGCGGTTCCATAAGGATTTT; CDR3 protein: CASSEARFHKDF
J gene: TRBJ2-1; clone size: .; D gene: TRBD2; V gene: TRBV9; CDR3 DNA: TGTGCCAGCAGCGTTTCTTCCGAGACAGGGCTAGCGGGAAACTGGAATGAGCAGTTCTTC; CDR3 protein: CASSVSSETGLAGNWNEQFF
J gene: TRBJ1-2; clone size: .; D gene: TRBD1; V gene: TRBV19; CDR3 DNA: TGTGCCAGTAGTAACACAATTACAGGGGTCGGTCGATATGGCTACACCTTC; CDR3 protein: CASSNTITGVGRYGYTF
J gene: TRBJ2-6; clone size: .; D gene: .; V gene: TRBV7-9; CDR3 DNA: TGTGCCAGCAGCTTAGCAGGTGGGGCCAACGTCCTGACTTTC; CDR3 protein: CASSLAGGANVLTF
J gene: TRBJ2-7; clone size: .; D gene: TRBD1; V gene: TRBV10-2; CDR3 DNA: TGCGCCACACAGGGGGCAGTAGGAACACCCTACGAGCAGTACTTC; CDR3 protein: CATQGAVGTPYEQYF
J gene: TRBJ2-7; clone size: .; D gene: TRBD2; V gene: TRBV9; CDR3 DNA: TGTGCCAGCAGCGTAGCCGGGAGGGCCTACGAGCAGTACTTC; CDR3 protein: CASSVAGRAYEQYF
J gene: TRBJ1-2; clone size: .; D gene: .; V gene: TRBV5-4; CDR3 DNA: TGTGCCAGCAGCTTGGCGGTTGTAAGGGCTAACTATGGCTACACCTTC; CDR3 protein: CASSLAVVRANYGYTF
J gene: TRBJ1-4; clone size: .; D gene: .; V gene: TRBV29-1; CDR3 DNA: TGCAGCGTCCTCGGACAGACGGCTAATGAAAAACTGTTTTTT; CDR3 protein: CSVLGQTANEKLFF
J gene: TRBJ2-1; clone size: .; D gene: .; V gene: TRBV12-2; CDR3 DNA: TGTGCAAGTCGCTTAGCGGGGAACGGGAGTCTCAATGAGCAGTTCTTC; CDR3 protein: CASRLAGNGSLNEQFF
J gene: TRBJ2-7; clone size: .; D gene: TRBD1; V gene: TRBV6-5; CDR3 DNA: TGTGCCAGCAGTTCCACGACAGGGCTGGGCGAGCAGTACTTC; CDR3 protein: CASSSTTGLGEQYF
J gene: TRBJ2-1; clone size: .; D gene: .; V gene: TRBV29-1; CDR3 DNA: TGCAGCGTTGAATCTGTTGCGAAAATTAATGAGCAGTTCTTC; CDR3 protein: CSVESVAKINEQFF
J gene: TRBJ2-1; clone size: .; D gene: .; V gene: TRBV29-1; CDR3 DNA: TGCAGCGTTGACATTCGGGACATATTCTACAATGAGCAGTTCTTC; CDR3 protein: CSVDIRDIFYNEQFF
J gene: TRBJ1-3; clone size: .; D gene: .; V gene: TRBV29-1; CDR3 DNA: TGCAGCGCGGCGGGTATCTCTGGAAACACCATATATTTT; CDR3 protein: CSAAGISGNTIYF